The 27 T cell receptor beta chains given below trace back to one sample, sequenced in a study of blood T cells in healthy people across ages. Using a J-beta primer mix together with a sample-barcoded 5' primer, a second PCR was run for about 7 to 12 cycles. TCRdb re-called the 5' RACE reads through MiXCR, storing one row per CDR3 protein. Among about 1.8 million distinct CDR3 sequences listed, just under 50% were seen once. Sequencing was performed on blood. These receptors were taken from a woman between 35 and 50 years old in good health.

Concerning this clonotype: The junction does not match germline at one end; this may be a read error. The chain recombines TRBV27 with TRBJ2-1, with 8 bases aligning to TRBD2. The CDR3 length is 14 residues. Germline values: CDR1 MNHEY, CDR2 SMNVEV (reference sequence). The CDR3 loop is CTSRSGGVYNEQFF. CDR3 in DNA: TGTACCAGCAGGTCCGGGGGGGTCTACAATGAGCAGTTCTTC.

Comments on this clonotype: At one of its ends the junction is not consistent with the germline gene, which may arise from a read error. J is TRBJ1-6 and V is TRBV6-5; tentative D call: TRBD1 (5 bases). The length of the CDR3 is 14 residues. Germline CDR1 reads MNHEY; CDR2 reads SVGAGI. CDR3 amino acids: CASTQTENVLPLHF. The CDR3 DNA is TGTGCTAGCACCCAGACAGAAAATGTGTTGCCCCTCCACTTT.

V gene TRBV4-2 combines with J gene TRBJ1-1, with 9 bases lining up with TRBD1. From germline, CDR1 is LGHNA and CDR2 YNFKEQ. V shed 2 bases and J 7 bases; nucleotides not matched to a gene: 8. The length of the CDR3 is 15 residues. For the CDR3, the DNA is TGTGCCAGCAGCCAACCGGGACAGGGCTACAATGAAGCTTTCTTT. It encodes CASSQPGQGYNEAFF.

This clonotype has only a few counts. The genes are TRBV7-2 and TRBJ2-5; the match to TRBD2 covers 10 bases. After removal of 1 base from V and 1 base from J, the junction contained 6 bases not matched to a gene. Germline CDR1 and CDR2: SGHTA and FQGNSA. The CDR3 is 17 amino acids. CDR3 residues: CASSLELAGELQETQYF. The CDR3, as DNA: TGTGCCAGCAGCTTAGAGCTAGCGGGGGAGCTCCAAGAGACCCAGTACTTC.

Many counts were recorded for this clonotype. This chain joins TRBV29-1 and TRBJ2-7; D remains ambiguous. Germline V gene sequence: CDR1 SQVTM, CDR2 ANQGSEA. The CDR3 contains 13 residues. Trimming cost V 5 bases and J 3 bases, with 14 bases left between them. The CDR3 protein is CSVQVMGLYEQYF. CDR3 DNA: TGCAGCGTTCAAGTGATGGGTCTCTACGAGCAGTACTTC.

This clonotype was seen more than once but under ten times. The J gene is TRBJ2-5, the V gene TRBV4-1; maybe TRBD1 (6 bases). Trimming stripped 2 bases from V and 5 bases from J, with 18 bases between. The germline CDR1 and CDR2 sequences are MGHRA and YSYEKL. CDR3 size: 16 residues. CDR3 in DNA: TGCGCCAGCAGCCAAACCCCGCAACAGGGTGAGGAGACCCAGTACTTC. As protein: CASSQTPQQGEETQYF.

The gene calls are TRBV7-2 and TRBJ1-2; D might be TRBD1 (5 bases). The CDR3 consists of 15 residues. Trimming took off 0 bases at V and 7 bases at J, with 15 bases between the two ends. Germline assignment: CDR1 SGHTA and CDR2 FQGNSA. The CDR3 nucleotides are TGTGCCAGCAGCTTAGCAGGGGCGCCTGGCGGTGGCTACACCTTC. Amino acid sequence: CASSLAGAPGGGYTF.

This rearrangement joins TRBV5-1 to TRBJ2-1; D unclear. Trimming left V 7 bases short and J 3 bases short, with 17 bases between. The CDR3 is made up of 15 amino acids. In germline, CDR1 is SGHRS, CDR2 YFSETQ. DNA of the CDR3: TGCGCCAGCGCCCTGAGGCGAAGCGACTACAATGAGCAGTTCTTC. Amino acid sequence: CASALRRSDYNEQFF.

The chain combines TRBV6-5 with TRBJ2-3; D gene uncertain. V gave up 8 bases and J gave up 1 base, with 13 bases separating them. This CDR3 comprises 14 residues. Germline values: CDR1 MNHEY, CDR2 SVGAGI. The CDR3 reads CASSYTRRTDTQYF. CDR3 coding DNA: TGTGCCAGCTCTTATACGAGGCGCACAGATACGCAGTATTTT.

A note on this clonotype: At one end, the junction sequence differs from germline, possibly due to a read error. The V call is TRBV15, the J call TRBJ1-2; a possible D gene is TRBD1 (5 bases). Germline assignment: CDR1 LNHNV and CDR2 YYDKDF (reference sequence). The CDR3 is made up of 13 amino acids. The CDR3 protein is CATSRDRGNGYTF. CDR3 coding DNA: TGTGCTACCAGCAGAGATCGGGGGAATGGCTACACCTTC. Complete variable domain (other parts from reference TRBV15 and TRBJ1-2): DAMVIQNPRYQVTQFGKPVTLSCSQTLNHNVMYWYQQKSSQAPKLLFHYYDKDFNNEADTPDNFQSRRPNTSFCFLDIRSPGLGDTAMYLCATSRDRGNGYTFGSGTRLTVV.

The chain combines TRBV7-2 with TRBJ1-1; weak D call: TRBD1 (5 bases). V was pared by 5 bases and J by 6 bases, with 19 bases between. The CDR3 sequence is 15 residues long. The germline CDR1 and CDR2 sequences are SGHTA and FQGNSA. This CDR3 is CASSLFRDPGSEAFF. CDR3 nucleotides: TGTGCCAGCAGCCTGTTCCGGGACCCGGGCTCTGAAGCTTTCTTT.

This clonotype was seen more than once but under ten times. V gene TRBV7-8 combines with J gene TRBJ2-7, with unresolved D. The CDR3 length is 13 residues. V lost 4 bases and J lost 5, with 12 bases in between. Germline V gene sequence: CDR1 SGHVS, CDR2 FQNEAQ. The CDR3 spells CASSSHTVNEQYF. CDR3 in DNA: TGTGCCAGCAGCTCCCATACGGTCAACGAGCAGTACTTC.

The gene calls are TRBV12-3 or TRBV12-4 and TRBJ1-1, with no clear D. The CDR3 has 14 amino acids. Trimming left V 3 bases short and J 11 bases short, with 19 bases between. In DNA form, the CDR3 reads TGTGCCAGCAGTTTTTTCCCAATCACATCGGGTGCTTTCTTT. This codes for CASSFFPITSGAFF.

Concerning this clonotype: Compared with germline, one end of the junction differs, possibly owing to a read error. The V and J genes are TRBV6-5 and TRBJ1-2; TRBD1 matches 7 bases. CDR1 and CDR2 (germline): MNHEY, SVGAGI. The CDR3 covers 15 residues. CDR3 amino acids: CASSSIGTANYGHTF. The CDR3 bases are TGTGCCAGCAGTTCTATCGGGACAGCTAACTATGGCCACACCTTC.

The CDR3 region has the DNA TGTGCCAGCTCACCGAATCTCGGAGGAAACTCTGGGGCCAACGTCCTGACTTTC. It is translated as CASSPNLGGNSGANVLTF. The chain joins TRBV18 to TRBJ2-6, with a weak D call TRBD2 (5 bases). The CDR3 runs 18 residues. V lost 3 bases and J lost 0, with 15 bases in between. Per germline, CDR1 KGHSH and CDR2 LQKENI. The complete variable domain, with remaining parts taken from reference TRBV18 and TRBJ2-6, reads NAGVMQNPRHLVRRRGQEARLRCSPMKGHSHVYWYRQLPEEGLKFMVYLQKENIIDESGMPKERFSAEFPKEGPSILRIQQVVRGDSAAYFCASSPNLGGNSGANVLTFGAGSRLTVL.

This chain joins TRBV5-1 and TRBJ2-1; TRBD2 aligns across 8 bases. Near its end, the DNA agrees better with TRBJ2-7, so the J call may be wrong. The V gene's germline CDR1 is SGHRS and CDR2 YFSETQ. CDR3 length equals 17 residues. CDR3 sequence reads: CASSALAVASSYNEQYF. CDR3 nucleotide sequence: TGCGCCAGCAGTGCACTAGCGGTGGCGAGCTCCTACAATGAGCAGTACTTC.

The V and J genes are TRBV5-1 and TRBJ2-6; D remains ambiguous. V was clipped by 0 bases and J by 0 bases, with 7 bases between them. The CDR3 loop spans 16 amino acids. Germline V gives CDR1 SGHRS, CDR2 YFSETQ. The CDR3 DNA reads as TGCGCCAGCAGCTTGGAAAGGGTCTCTGGGGCCAACGTCCTGACTTTC. Amino acids: CASSLERVSGANVLTF.

The chain uses TRBV14 and TRBJ2-6, with a possible D match to TRBD2 (5 bases). CDR3 size: 18 residues. V was trimmed by 4 bases and J by 0 bases, leaving 16 bases between them. Germline CDR1 and CDR2: SGHDN and FVKESK. The CDR3 spells CASSRAPGVLSGANVLTF. CDR3 coding DNA: TGTGCCAGCAGCCGAGCTCCCGGGGTTCTCTCTGGGGCCAACGTCCTGACTTTC. Combining the CDR3 with reference TRBV14 and TRBJ2-6 gives the whole variable domain EAGVTQFPSHSVIEKGQTVTLRCDPISGHDNLYWYRRVMGKEIKFLLHFVKESKQDESGMPNNRFLAERTGGTYSTLKVQPAELEDSGVYFCASSRAPGVLSGANVLTFGAGSRLTVL.

The chain is built from TRBV11-2 and TRBJ2-5, with 7 bases identical to TRBD1. This CDR3 is built from 17 residues. Germline trimming cut 5 bases from V and 1 base from J; bases unmatched to any gene: 13. Germline V gives CDR1 SGHAT, CDR2 FQNNGV. In nucleotides, the CDR3 is TGTGCCAGCAGCCTACGACCAACCGGGACAGCCCAAGAGACCCAGTACTTC. Translation: CASSLRPTGTAQETQYF.

Regarding this clonotype: A much larger clone lies one base from this, so it may be a read error. The V and J genes are TRBV7-9 and TRBJ2-1, with 10 positions matching TRBD1. With 5 bases clipped from V and 10 bases from J, the junction kept 11 bases outside the gene matches. The CDR3 has 15 amino acids. The germline CDR1 and CDR2 sequences are SEHNR and FQNEAQ (reference sequence). CDR3 DNA: TGTGCCAGCAGCCCCGGGACAGGGGTCGCCTACGAGCAGTTCTTC. Its protein product is CASSPGTGVAYEQFF.

V and J are TRBV4-1 and TRBJ2-7, with no clear D. V was shortened by 5 bases and J by 0 bases, with 17 bases between the two germline ends. The CDR3 is made up of 16 amino acids. Germline-derived CDR1 and CDR2 are MGHRA and YSYEKL. CDR3 sequence reads: CASSLHTDPTSYEQYF. In DNA form, the CDR3 reads TGCGCCAGCAGCTTGCACACGGACCCGACCTCCTACGAGCAGTACTTC.

The table lists this clonotype with a few counts. The chain uses TRBV20-1 and TRBJ1-6, with 9 nucleotides matching TRBD1. The CDR3 length is 18 residues. The germline gives CDR1 DFQATT, CDR2 SNEGSKA (reference sequence). The V gene end was trimmed by 0 bases and the J gene end by 0 bases; junction bases not matched to a gene: 6. The CDR3 bases are TGCAGTGCTAGAGATCGGGGGACAGGGACCTCCTATAATTCACCCCTCCACTTT. Its protein product is CSARDRGTGTSYNSPLHF.

The chain joins TRBV5-6 to TRBJ2-7, with D possibly being TRBD1 (6 bases). There are 16 residues in the CDR3. The germline V gene encodes CDR1 SGHDT and CDR2 YYEEEE. The germline V and J ends were trimmed by 3 bases and 3 bases, with 19 bases remaining between them. CDR3 in amino acids: CASSSDPRGRGYEQYF. The CDR3 DNA sequence: TGTGCCAGCAGCTCAGACCCCAGGGGACGTGGCTACGAGCAGTACTTC.

CDR3 sequence reads: CASSLVPGKGSEAFF. The DNA for the CDR3 is TGCGCCAGCAGCTTGGTTCCAGGGAAGGGGTCTGAAGCTTTCTTT. The V gene is TRBV5-1, the J gene TRBJ1-1; tentative D call: TRBD1 (5 bases). Looked up from germline, CDR1 is SGHRS and CDR2 is YFSETQ. Trimming removed 0 bases at V and 6 bases at J, with 15 bases between. CDR3 length: 15 residues.

The chain has TRBV12-3 or TRBV12-4 and TRBJ2-5; D perhaps matches TRBD1 (6 bases). V was cut by 6 bases and J by 11 bases, with 25 bases left in between. This CDR3 is built from 15 residues. This chain's CDR3 is CASRMGASSYNEQYF. The CDR3 coding sequence is TGTGCCAGCAGGATGGGGGCGAGCTCCTACAATGAGCAGTACTTC.

This clonotype was seen more than once but under ten times. The rearrangement uses TRBV29-1 and TRBJ1-2, with D perhaps matching TRBD1 (6 bases). The V gene lost 6 bases and the J gene lost 9 bases, with 29 bases spanning the gap. This CDR3 region has 16 residues. Per the germline V gene, CDR1 is SQVTM and CDR2 is ANQGSEA. CDR3 bases: TGCAGCGTAAAACCAGAATCAGGGGCCCTTATTGGAAGCTACACCTTC. It yields the protein CSVKPESGALIGSYTF.

The chain is built from TRBV12-3 or TRBV12-4 and TRBJ2-1; tentative D call: TRBD2 (6 bases). V gave up 7 bases and J gave up 8 bases, with 12 bases separating them. The length of the CDR3 is 12 residues. CDR3 in DNA: TGTGCCAGCAACCCCGGGGGTCATGAGCAGTTCTTC. It specifies CASNPGGHEQFF.